These 27 T cell receptor beta chains were all obtained from the same sample, sequenced in a study of cytotoxic CD8 clonotypes in ibrutinib-treated CLL. Repertoires were generated with immunoSEQ multiplex PCR, while TCRdb's copy carries only in-frame clones and drops some. The sample carries just over 65,000 clones, roughly two thirds recorded once. Sequences were derived from PBMCs, sampled after 12 months of ibrutinib treatment. These receptors originate from a human donor with chronic lymphocytic leukemia.

This clone was seen just once. This chain joins TRBV6-5 and TRBJ2-1; no firm D call. This CDR3 is 15 amino acids long. Germline values: CDR1 MNHEY, CDR2 SVGAGI. The ends were cut back, 6 bases at V and 0 bases at J, with 12 bases in the middle. The CDR3 DNA reads TGTGCCAGCAGGGCTACTGAAGGCTCCTACAATGAGCAGTTCTTC. Its protein product is CASRATEGSYNEQFF.

The rearrangement links TRBV6-6 to TRBJ2-6, with D possibly matching TRBD1 (5 bases). The CDR3 spans 15 residues. The germline V gene encodes CDR1 MNHNY and CDR2 SVGAGI (reference sequence). The V end lost 7 bases, the J end lost 0 bases, and 10 bases lay between the germline ends. The CDR3 sequence is CASTLGVSGANVLTF. The CDR3 DNA reads as TGTGCCAGCACCTTAGGGGTCTCTGGGGCCAACGTCCTGACTTTC.

V and J are TRBV6-5 and TRBJ1-6; D gene uncertain. The CDR3 sequence is 14 residues long. Trimming left V 6 bases short and J 7 bases short, with 13 bases between. CDR1 is MNHEY and CDR2 is SVGAGI in the germline V gene. The CDR3 is CASRRGTENSPLHF. In nucleotides, the CDR3 is TGTGCCAGCAGGCGCGGAACGGAGAATTCACCCCTCCACTTT.

The gene calls are TRBV21-1 and TRBJ1-1. TRBV21-1 is a pseudogene. The CDR3 is 17 residues long. CDR3 region: CASSKGGRDRVNTEAFF. CDR3 nucleotide sequence: TGTGCCAGCAGCAAAGGGGGAAGGGACCGGGTCAACACTGAAGCTTTCTTT.

Only one count was recorded for this clone. The CDR3 loop reads CASRQLNEQFF. CDR3 DNA sequence: TGTGCCTCGAGGCAGCTCAATGAGCAGTTCTTC. The V call is TRBV6-1, the J call TRBJ2-1; D is unresolved. CDR3 length: 11 amino acids. In germline, CDR1 is MNHNS, CDR2 SASEGT. The ends were cut back, 11 bases at V and 6 bases at J, with 11 bases in the middle.

The count of this clone is one. The rearrangement uses TRBV27 and TRBJ1-2, with 9 bases that match TRBD1. V lost 5 bases to trimming and J lost 0 bases; unmatched junction nucleotides: 4. CDR1 and CDR2 from the germline V gene are MNHEY and SMNVEV (reference sequence). This CDR3 region has 15 residues. The CDR3 DNA sequence: TGTGCCAGCAGTCGCCGACAGGGGGCTAACTATGGCTACACCTTC. Its translation: CASSRRQGANYGYTF.

DNA for the CDR3: TGTGCCAGCAGCTATAAAACGGGACCGCTAATACACGAGCAGTACTTC. Encoded protein: CASSYKTGPLIHEQYF. This sequence joins TRBV6-6 and TRBJ2-7; D may be TRBD1 or TRBD2 (5 bases each). Germline lookup yields CDR1 MNHNY and CDR2 SVGAGI (reference sequence). V was cut by 6 bases and J by 5 bases, with 23 bases left in between. The CDR3 totals 16 residues.

The chain is built from TRBV9 and TRBJ1-1; a weak D match, TRBD1 (6 bases). The V end was cut by 4 bases, the J end by 0 bases, with 13 bases between. The CDR3 totals 15 residues. Germline V gives CDR1 SGDLS, CDR2 YYNGEE. CDR3 sequence: CASSTGQNMNTEAFF. The CDR3 coding sequence is TGTGCCAGCAGCACCGGACAGAATATGAACACTGAAGCTTTCTTT.

V is TRBV18 and J is TRBJ1-1, with D perhaps matching TRBD1 (5 bases). The V gene's germline CDR1 is KGHSH and CDR2 LQKENI. Trimming stripped 2 bases from V and 7 bases from J, with 11 bases between. The CDR3 is 13 residues long. The DNA for the CDR3 is TGTGCCAGCTCACCAGAGGGGTGGGGTGAAGCTTTCTTT. It is translated as CASSPEGWGEAFF.

This chain's CDR3 is CASSPTRGGTQYF. In nucleotides, the CDR3 is TGTGCCAGCAGCCCCACTAGGGGTGGCACGCAGTATTTT. The genes are TRBV7-3 and TRBJ2-3, with D possibly called TRBD1 or TRBD2 (5 bases each). This CDR3 is built from 13 residues. V gave up 5 bases and J gave up 9 bases, with 15 bases separating them. Germline values: CDR1 SGHTA, CDR2 FQGTGA. Together with reference TRBV7-3 and TRBJ2-3, the CDR3 gives the full variable domain: GAGVSQTPSNKVTEKGKYVELRCDPISGHTALYWYRQSLGQGPEFLIYFQGTGAADDSGLPNDRFFAVRPEGSVSTLKIQRTERGDSAVYLCASSPTRGGTQYFGPGTRLTVL.

The J gene is TRBJ2-3, the V gene TRBV6-4, with 9 bases matching TRBD2. Germline CDR1 MRHNA, CDR2 SNTAGT. V was clipped by 3 bases and J by 6 bases; unmatched bases: 7. This CDR3 has 15 amino acids. CDR3 protein: CASSEGGGGVDTQYF. Here the CDR3 DNA reads TGTGCCAGCAGTGAAGGTGGCGGGGGGGTTGATACGCAGTATTTT.

This rearrangement joins TRBV19 to TRBJ2-7; TRBD1 is a possible D gene (6 bases). The CDR3 is made up of 14 amino acids. Deletions cut 6 bases from V and 6 bases from J, with 18 bases between. Germline lookup yields CDR1 LNHDA and CDR2 SQIVND (reference sequence). The CDR3 nucleotides are TGTGCCAGTAGCAAAACAGGGAGTCGCGTCGAGCAGTACTTC. Its protein is CASSKTGSRVEQYF.

The chain carries TRBV30 and TRBJ2-5; D call uncertain. V was cut by 0 bases and J by 0 bases, with 5 bases left in between. The CDR3 contains 13 residues. Looked up from germline, CDR1 is GTSNPN and CDR2 is SVGIG (reference sequence). CDR3 region: CAWSVMNQETQYF. The CDR3 DNA reads as TGTGCCTGGAGTGTAATGAACCAAGAGACCCAGTACTTC.

The genes are TRBV5-1 and TRBJ2-4; 7 nucleotides match TRBD1. The CDR3 has 13 amino acids. Germline V gene sequence: CDR1 SGHRS, CDR2 YFSETQ. After removal of 2 bases from V and 10 bases from J, the junction contained 6 bases not matched to a gene. CDR3 coding DNA: TGCGCCAGCAGCTTAGGGACAGCCCCAATTCAGTACTTC. It translates to CASSLGTAPIQYF.

This CDR3 is CASSRGGYYGYTF. As DNA, the CDR3 is TGTGCCAGCAGCCGGGGGGGTTACTATGGCTACACCTTC. The V call is TRBV6-5, the J call TRBJ1-2; D is possibly TRBD1 (5 bases). Trimming removed 6 bases from V and 3 bases from J, with 11 bases in between. In germline, CDR1 is MNHEY, CDR2 SVGAGI. This CDR3 has 13 residues.

CDR3 region: CASSYSITGQPQHF. Written as DNA, the CDR3 is TGTGCCAGCAGTTACTCGATCACGGGTCAGCCCCAGCATTTT. The chain carries TRBV6-5 and TRBJ1-5; D uncertain. Germline CDR1 reads MNHEY; CDR2 reads SVGAGI. The CDR3 runs 14 residues. Trimming left V 0 bases short and J 6 bases short, with 9 bases between.

The V gene is TRBV5-1, the J gene TRBJ1-1; D ambiguous. V was shortened by 4 bases and J by 0 bases, with 13 bases between the two germline ends. From germline, CDR1 is SGHRS and CDR2 YFSETQ. This CDR3 comprises 15 residues. Here the CDR3 reads CASSPANSMNTEAFF. DNA of the CDR3: TGCGCCAGCAGCCCTGCCAACTCTATGAACACTGAAGCTTTCTTT.

This chain connects TRBV6-1 to TRBJ2-1; D remains ambiguous. Trimming stripped 4 bases from V and 3 bases from J, with 4 bases between. Per germline, CDR1 MNHNS and CDR2 SASEGT. The CDR3 spans 12 residues. CDR3 amino acids: CASSVSYNEQFF. The DNA of the CDR3 is TGTGCCAGCAGTGTTAGCTACAATGAGCAGTTCTTC.

This chain links TRBV27 with TRBJ1-1; D is possibly TRBD1 (6 bases). Trimming took 0 bases from V and 4 from J, leaving 9 bases between them. CDR1 MNHEY and CDR2 SMNVEV come from the germline V gene (reference sequence). The length of the CDR3 is 14 residues. The CDR3 nucleotides are TGTGCCAGCAGTTTATCGGGGGCAATCACTGAAGCTTTCTTT. It encodes CASSLSGAITEAFF.

The chain carries TRBV19 and TRBJ1-6, with a tentative D call TRBD1 (6 bases). CDR3 size: 14 residues. CDR1 is LNHDA, CDR2 SQIVND, per germline (reference sequence). Trimming pared 8 bases from V and 7 bases from J, leaving 15 bases between. CDR3 nucleotides: TGTGCCAGTCGACGGACAGACTCGAATTCACCCCTCCACTTT. Its protein is CASRRTDSNSPLHF.

This chain connects TRBV5-1 to TRBJ1-4; 9 nucleotides line up with TRBD1. Looked up from germline, CDR1 is SGHRS and CDR2 is YFSETQ. J gave up 7 bases and V 4 bases, and 5 bases lay outside the gene matches. The CDR3 runs to 14 residues. The CDR3 DNA sequence: TGCGCCAGCAGCCCGGGACAGGGACCTGAAAAACTGTTTTTT. It yields the protein CASSPGQGPEKLFF. The variable domain in full, completed from reference TRBV5-1 and TRBJ1-4, reads KAGVTQTPRYLIKTRGQQVTLSCSPISGHRSVSWYQQTPGQGLQFLFEYFSETQRNKGNFPGRFSGRQFSNSRSEMNVSTLELGDSALYLCASSPGQGPEKLFFGSGTQLSVL.

This clone was observed a few times. The chain uses TRBV5-1 and TRBJ1-6; maybe TRBD1 (5 bases). Germline values: CDR1 SGHRS, CDR2 YFSETQ. Deletions cut 1 base from V and 8 bases from J, with 19 bases between. This CDR3 has 17 residues. The CDR3: CASSLSPTGYSDSPLHF. The DNA of the CDR3 is TGCGCCAGCAGCTTGAGCCCCACAGGATATTCCGATTCACCCCTCCACTTT.

The table lists this clone with a few counts. The J gene is TRBJ2-5, the V gene TRBV7-2, with a tentative D call TRBD1 (6 bases). The germline V gene encodes CDR1 SGHTA and CDR2 FQGNSA. V was shortened by 0 bases and J by 1 base, with 9 bases between the two germline ends. This CDR3 has 15 amino acids. The CDR3, as DNA: TGTGCCAGCAGCTTAGCGGGACATAGCCAAGAGACCCAGTACTTC. This gives the protein CASSLAGHSQETQYF. Looking up the rest from reference TRBV7-2 and TRBJ2-5 gives the full variable domain: GAGVSQSPSNKVTEKGKDVELRCDPISGHTALYWYRQSLGQGLEFLIYFQGNSAPDKSGLPSDRFSAERTGGSVSTLTIQRTQQEDSAVYLCASSLAGHSQETQYFGPGTRLLVL.

This chain links TRBV5-6 with TRBJ1-4; 9 bases are a match to TRBD1. Germline CDR1 and CDR2: SGHDT and YYEEEE. This CDR3 has 16 amino acids. Trimming cost V 2 bases and J 8 bases; bases outside gene matches: 10. The CDR3 DNA sequence: TGTGCCAGCAGCTTAAAACAGGGGGCAAGTTTGGAAAAACTGTTTTTT. Amino acid sequence: CASSLKQGASLEKLFF.

The chain joins TRBV30 to TRBJ1-4; TRBD1 matches 9 bases. V shed 1 base and J 6 bases; nucleotides not matched to a gene: 3. Per germline, CDR1 GTSNPN and CDR2 SVGIG (reference sequence). This CDR3 comprises 14 residues. CDR3 DNA: TGTGCCTGGAGTGGGACAGGGGTGGATGAAAAACTGTTTTTT. Translated, it gives CAWSGTGVDEKLFF. Filled out from reference TRBV30 and TRBJ1-4, the complete variable domain reads SQTIHQWPATLVQPVGSPLSLECTVEGTSNPNLYWYRQAAGRGLQLLFYSVGIGQISSEVPQNLSASRPQDRQFILSSKKLLLSDSGFYLCAWSGTGVDEKLFFGSGTQLSVL.

As regards this clone: At one boundary the junction diverges from the germline segment, which might be a read error. V usage is TRBV7-2 and J usage is TRBJ1-3; D is unresolved. The CDR3 contains 13 residues. Germline CDR1 SGHTA, CDR2 FQGNSA. The CDR3 DNA reads as TGTGCCAGCGGCTTTGCATATGGAAACACCATATATTTT. The encoded protein is CASGFAYGNTIYF.

The chain recombines TRBV14 with TRBJ1-1; no reliable D call. Germline CDR1 SGHDN, CDR2 FVKESK. The V end was cut by 4 bases, the J end by 4 bases, with 13 bases between. This CDR3 contains 14 residues. For the CDR3, the DNA is TGTGCCAGCAGCCCCCATGCTATCGGCACTGAAGCTTTCTTT. As protein: CASSPHAIGTEAFF.